The 32 T cell receptor beta chains in this list originate from one sample, sequenced in a study of shared clonotypes between healthy human individuals. Clones were read by immunoSEQ multiplex PCR, and TCRdb kept only the in-frame ones, dropping some. The data show about 1.1 million clones, around three quarters seen once. The source material was memory CD4+ T cells from PBMCs. Subset denoted: CD45RA-negative fraction. Receptor source: a man between 18 and 29 years old in good health. Some clones in this sample may be carry-over from other donors' samples.

The chain employs TRBV4-3 and TRBJ1-1; D unclear. Per germline, CDR1 LGHNA and CDR2 YSLEER. Deletions cut 1 base from V and 4 bases from J, with 4 bases between. This CDR3 comprises 12 residues. The CDR3 sequence: CASSQGSTEAFF. The CDR3 bases are TGCGCCAGCAGCCAAGGAAGCACTGAAGCTTTCTTT.

Points on this clone: Other DNA sequences from this sample encode an identical CDR3 as well. This chain links TRBV4-1 with TRBJ2-7; no clear D gene. Trimming shortened V by 4 bases and J by 1 base, and 8 bases separated the two germline ends. Germline CDR1 and CDR2: MGHRA and YSYEKL. The CDR3 contains 13 residues. Here the CDR3 DNA reads TGCGCCAGCAGCCGAGACGGGTCCTACGAGCAGTACTTC. Its translation is CASSRDGSYEQYF.

The CDR3 is CASRPLGGGMTFHEQYF. The CDR3 DNA is TGTGCCAGCAGACCCTTAGGAGGGGGCATGACCTTCCACGAGCAGTACTTC. The rearrangement joins TRBV11-2 to TRBJ2-7; D may be TRBD1 (7 bases). From germline, CDR1 is SGHAT and CDR2 FQNNGV. CDR3 size: 17 residues. Trimming shortened V by 6 bases and J by 5 bases, and 26 bases separated the two germline ends.

This clone has just a few counts. The chain links TRBV7-6 to TRBJ2-2, with 8 bases lining up with TRBD2. There are 15 residues in the CDR3. Germline loops: CDR1 SGHVS, CDR2 FNYEAQ. V shed 5 bases and J 2 bases; nucleotides not matched to a gene: 4. The CDR3 DNA reads TGTGCCAGCAGCCCCCTAGCGGGCAACACCGGGGAGCTGTTTTTT. Protein sequence: CASSPLAGNTGELFF.

V and J are TRBV27 and TRBJ2-1; perhaps TRBD1 as D (5 bases). CDR1 and CDR2 from the germline V gene are MNHEY and SMNVEV (reference sequence). V was trimmed by 5 bases and J by 4 bases, leaving 18 bases between them. CDR3 length equals 16 residues. The CDR3 reads CASSPRQNSGYNEQFF. CDR3 nucleotide sequence: TGTGCCAGCAGTCCCCGACAGAACTCCGGGTACAATGAGCAGTTCTTC.

The chain uses TRBV28 and TRBJ1-3, with unresolved D. The CDR3 sequence is 14 residues long. Germline-derived CDR1 and CDR2 are MDHEN and SYDVKM. V lost 3 bases and J 0 bases, leaving 6 bases between the germline ends. The CDR3: CASSFPFSGNTIYF. In nucleotides, the CDR3 is TGTGCCAGCAGTTTTCCCTTCTCTGGAAACACCATATATTTT.

This clone was counted only a few times. The same CDR3 can be traced to other DNA sequences in this sample. The V gene is TRBV9, the J gene TRBJ2-1; 7 bases align to TRBD2. CDR1 and CDR2 (germline): SGDLS, YYNGEE. V gave up 3 bases and J gave up 4 bases; unmatched junction bases: 7. This CDR3 contains 15 residues. CDR3 in DNA: TGTGCCAGCAGCGGTCTAGCGGTCCCGTACAATGAGCAGTTCTTC. Translated, it gives CASSGLAVPYNEQFF.

This chain joins TRBV7-2 and TRBJ2-7; 9 bases align to TRBD2. V lost 2 bases, J lost 4 bases, and 6 bases stayed unmatched. Germline V gene data show CDR1 as SGHTA and CDR2 as FQGNSA. This CDR3 is 15 amino acids long. The CDR3 is CASSLSPTSGYEQYF. CDR3 DNA sequence: TGTGCCAGCAGCTTAAGCCCGACTAGCGGTTACGAGCAGTACTTC.

V and J are TRBV5-4 and TRBJ2-5, with D tentatively TRBD1 (6 bases). The V end lost 5 bases, the J end lost 1 base, and 12 bases lay between the germline ends. Germline loops: CDR1 SGHNT, CDR2 YYREEE (reference sequence). This CDR3 is built from 14 residues. The CDR3 sequence: CASSRTVFQETQYF. The CDR3 coding sequence is TGTGCCAGCAGTCGGACAGTCTTCCAAGAGACCCAGTACTTC.

The V gene is TRBV5-1, the J gene TRBJ2-1, with 9 bases that match TRBD2. CDR1 is SGHRS and CDR2 is YFSETQ in the germline V gene. This CDR3 region has 16 residues. The V and J ends lost 1 base and 8 bases, in that order; junction bases with no gene match: 10. This CDR3 is CASSLMGAGGPDEQFF. The CDR3 coding sequence is TGCGCCAGCAGCTTGATGGGGGCGGGAGGGCCCGATGAGCAGTTCTTC.

CDR3 DNA: TGTGCCAGCAGCCCCCGGGCGGGAGCGATCTACGAGCAGTACTTC. Its protein product is CASSPRAGAIYEQYF. J is TRBJ2-7 and V is TRBV11-2, with 7 bases aligning to TRBD2. Unmatched junction bases numbered 10, after V lost 5 bases and J lost 3 bases. Germline V gives CDR1 SGHAT, CDR2 FQNNGV. CDR3 length equals 15 residues.

This rearrangement joins TRBV9 to TRBJ2-7; 10 bases are shared with TRBD1. Germline CDR1 SGDLS, CDR2 YYNGEE. V trimming: 3 bases; J trimming: 4 bases; junction bases outside the gene matches: 1. There are 13 residues in the CDR3. CDR3 DNA: TGTGCCAGCAGCGGGGGACAGGGGTACGAGCAGTACTTC. Protein product: CASSGGQGYEQYF.

The rearrangement links TRBV7-3 to TRBJ2-2; D is ambiguous. Germline V lookup: CDR1 SGHTA, CDR2 FQGTGA. The CDR3 sequence is 16 residues long. The V gene lost 2 bases and the J gene lost 0 bases, with 10 bases spanning the gap. The CDR3 DNA reads TGTGCCAGCAGCTTAGCTTCCATCGCGAACACCGGGGAGCTGTTTTTT. Its translation is CASSLASIANTGELFF.

The chain joins TRBV2 to TRBJ2-5; 7 bases map to TRBD1. The CDR3 loop spans 13 amino acids. Trimming at V came to 7 bases and at J to 5 bases, leaving 7 bases not matched to a gene. The germline gives CDR1 SNHLY, CDR2 FYNNEI. CDR3 protein: CASTSTGRETQYF. CDR3 coding DNA: TGTGCCAGCACCTCGACAGGGCGGGAGACCCAGTACTTC.

V gene TRBV18 combines with J gene TRBJ1-2, with D tentatively TRBD1 (6 bases). CDR3 length equals 15 residues. Trimming removed 3 bases at V and 1 base at J, with 12 bases between. The germline V gene has CDR1 KGHSH and CDR2 LQKENI. DNA of the CDR3: TGTGCCAGCTCACCCCCAGGGGTCCTTAACTATGGCTACACCTTC. Translated, it gives CASSPPGVLNYGYTF.

The table lists this clone with a few counts. The chain recombines TRBV5-4 with TRBJ2-1; tentatively, D is TRBD1 (5 bases). V lost 0 bases and J 6 bases, leaving 7 bases between the germline ends. This CDR3 is 13 amino acids long. The germline gives CDR1 SGHNT, CDR2 YYREEE (reference sequence). CDR3 sequence: CASSLGGPNEQFF. CDR3 coding DNA: TGTGCCAGCAGCTTGGGGGGCCCCAATGAGCAGTTCTTC.

This clone was observed a single time. The rearrangement joins TRBV29-1 to TRBJ2-5, with TRBD2 as a possible D gene (6 bases). CDR1 and CDR2 (germline): SQVTM, ANQGSEA. With 6 bases removed from V and 2 bases from J, the gap between germline ends came to 10 bases. This CDR3 comprises 12 residues. CDR3 residues: CSVGSGQETQYF. The CDR3 nucleotides are TGCAGCGTCGGTAGCGGACAAGAGACCCAGTACTTC.

There are many counts of this clone. The CDR3 bases are TGCAGTGCTGGGCTAGCCAATGAGCAGTTCTTC. Its translation: CSAGLANEQFF. The V gene is TRBV20-1, the J gene TRBJ2-1; possible D gene TRBD2, 5 bases. V lost 5 bases to trimming and J lost 6 bases, with 8 bases between them. Germline CDR1 and CDR2: DFQATT and SNEGSKA (reference sequence). The CDR3 is made up of 11 amino acids.

The gene calls are TRBV9 and TRBJ1-2; the D is unclear. Germline CDR1 reads SGDLS; CDR2 reads YYNGEE. CDR3 size: 14 residues. Trimming took off 7 bases at V and 0 bases at J, with 13 bases between the two ends. CDR3 DNA: TGTGCCAGCGCCCAGCTAACTACTAACTATGGCTACACCTTC. Translation gives CASAQLTTNYGYTF.

There are a few counts of this clone. CDR3 loop: CASSRRANTEAFF. Here the CDR3 DNA reads TGTGCCAGCAGCCGGAGGGCGAACACTGAAGCTTTCTTT. V and J are TRBV5-6 and TRBJ1-1; D is uncertain. Trimming stripped 4 bases from V and 1 base from J, with 8 bases between. The germline CDR1 and CDR2 sequences are SGHDT and YYEEEE. The CDR3 has 13 residues. Based on the CDR3 plus reference TRBV5-6 and TRBJ1-1, the full variable domain is DAGVTQSPTHLIKTRGQQVTLRCSPKSGHDTVSWYQQALGQGPQFIFQYYEEEERQRGNFPDRFSGHQFPNYSSELNVNALLLGDSALYLCASSRRANTEAFFGQGTRLTVV.

The chain joins TRBV7-3 to TRBJ2-1; the D gene is possibly TRBD2 (6 bases). The V gene's germline CDR1 is SGHTA and CDR2 FQGTGA. The CDR3 contains 14 residues. Trimming took off 3 bases at V and 9 bases at J, with 15 bases between the two ends. The CDR3 is CASSFARGAGEQFF. CDR3 DNA sequence: TGTGCCAGCAGCTTCGCGCGGGGAGCGGGTGAGCAGTTCTTC.

The table lists this clone with a count of one. V gene TRBV4-2 combines with J gene TRBJ2-3; TRBD2 aligns across 12 bases. The V gene's germline CDR1 is LGHNA and CDR2 YNFKEQ. This CDR3 has 17 residues. The trim removed 2 bases at V and 4 bases at J, leaving 7 bases unmatched. The CDR3 region is CASSQQLAGGLSDTQYF. The CDR3 DNA is TGTGCCAGCAGCCAACAACTAGCGGGAGGATTGTCAGATACGCAGTATTTT.

The chain recombines TRBV7-9 with TRBJ1-1, with 8 nucleotides matching TRBD1. CDR3 length equals 13 residues. V shed 4 bases and J 8 bases; nucleotides not matched to a gene: 6. Germline V gene sequence: CDR1 SEHNR, CDR2 FQNEAQ (reference sequence). The CDR3 DNA reads as TGTGCCAGCAGCTGGGACAGGCCTCTCGAAGCTTTCTTT. This gives the protein CASSWDRPLEAFF.

The CDR3 reads CATSRGTGAMNTEAFF. The CDR3 region has the DNA TGTGCCACCAGCAGGGGGACAGGGGCAATGAACACTGAAGCTTTCTTT. V gene TRBV15 combines with J gene TRBJ1-1; 10 bases match TRBD1. The germline gives CDR1 LNHNV, CDR2 YYDKDF (reference sequence). V shed 3 bases, J shed 0 bases, and the junction held 4 bases outside the gene matches. This CDR3 contains 16 residues.

The chain carries TRBV28 and TRBJ2-4; TRBD2 is a possible D gene (5 bases). Trimming took 8 bases from V and 1 from J, leaving 9 bases between them. Germline-derived CDR1 and CDR2 are MDHEN and SYDVKM. The CDR3 has 13 residues. CDR3 bases: TGTGCCAGCGGGAGCTGGGCCAAAAACATTCAGTACTTC. Protein product: CASGSWAKNIQYF.

The gene calls are TRBV28 and TRBJ2-2; D remains ambiguous. This CDR3 spans 14 amino acids. Germline CDR1 is MDHEN and CDR2 is SYDVKM. The V end was cut by 2 bases, the J end by 7 bases, with 11 bases between. CDR3 nucleotide sequence: TGTGCCAGCAGTTTAAGGGCTTTCGGCGGGGAGCTGTTTTTT. Amino acid sequence: CASSLRAFGGELFF.

This chain uses TRBV9 with TRBJ2-7; TRBD2 matches 8 bases. Germline loops: CDR1 SGDLS, CDR2 YYNGEE. Trimming took 3 bases from V and 6 from J; bases not matched to a gene: 8. This CDR3 is 14 amino acids long. The CDR3 loop is CASSAPREGSEQYF. CDR3 DNA: TGTGCCAGCAGCGCCCCCCGGGAGGGTAGCGAGCAGTACTTC.

This rearrangement joins TRBV6-5 to TRBJ2-7; 8 bases map to TRBD1. The V gene's germline CDR1 is MNHEY and CDR2 SVGAGI. This CDR3 is 15 amino acids long. V shed 0 bases and J 6 bases; nucleotides not matched to a gene: 7. CDR3 region: CASSYSPTGAGEQYF. CDR3 sequence (DNA): TGTGCCAGCAGTTACTCGCCGACAGGGGCCGGCGAGCAGTACTTC.

The chain joins TRBV30 to TRBJ2-7; perhaps TRBD2 as D (5 bases). Trimming took off 0 bases at V and 7 bases at J, with 13 bases between the two ends. The CDR3 sequence is 13 residues long. CDR1 GTSNPN and CDR2 SVGIG come from the germline V gene (reference sequence). The CDR3 bases are TGTGCCTGGAGTGTACGGGAACCCTCAGAGCAGTACTTC. It is translated as CAWSVREPSEQYF.

The chain combines TRBV28 with TRBJ1-2, with D possibly matching TRBD1 (6 bases). Trimming cost V 0 bases and J 6 bases, with 17 bases left between them. The CDR3 runs 16 residues. CDR1 is MDHEN and CDR2 is SYDVKM in the germline V gene. The DNA for the CDR3 is TGTGCCAGCAGTTTATGGGGTTGGACCCAGGGGCATGGCTACACCTTC. Amino acids: CASSLWGWTQGHGYTF.

The J gene is TRBJ2-3, the V gene TRBV10-2; TRBD1 agrees at 9 bases. Germline CDR1 WSHSY, CDR2 SAAADI. The CDR3 length is 16 residues. Germline trimming cut 4 bases from V and 2 bases from J; bases unmatched to any gene: 7. The chain's CDR3 is CASSVGQGIDTDTQYF. The CDR3 bases are TGCGCCAGCAGTGTAGGACAGGGGATAGACACAGATACGCAGTATTTT.

The chain has TRBV7-2 and TRBJ2-1; TRBD2 agrees at 13 bases. The V gene end was trimmed by 4 bases and the J gene end by 8 bases; junction bases not matched to a gene: 8. Germline V gene sequence: CDR1 SGHTA, CDR2 FQGNSA. CDR3 length: 16 residues. CDR3 in amino acids: CASSSRLAGGPHEQFF. CDR3 DNA sequence: TGTGCCAGCAGCTCAAGACTAGCGGGAGGCCCACATGAGCAGTTCTTC.